These 9 T cell receptor beta chains came from one sample sequenced in a study of lymphopenia after photon versus proton radiotherapy. The data were produced by immunoSEQ multiplex PCR, yet TCRdb's version contains in-frame clones alone and is incomplete. The table lists approximately 20,000 clones, around 90% of them singletons, with roughly 9.6% in the top ten. Sequences were derived from peripheral blood, sampled from a patient treated with proton-based radiotherapy. These receptors came from a woman between 65 and 79 years old with pancreatic cancer. Some clones in this sample may be carry-over from other donors' samples.

DNA for the CDR3: TGTGCCAGCAGTTCGGGACAGGTTAGCAATCAGCCCCAGCATTTT. It codes for CASSSGQVSNQPQHF. The V call is TRBV2, the J call TRBJ1-5, with 8 positions matching TRBD1. Germline V gives CDR1 SNHLY, CDR2 FYNNEI. This CDR3 contains 15 residues. Unmatched junction bases numbered 3, after V lost 5 bases and J lost 0 bases. The entire variable domain, with the rest obtained from reference TRBV2 and TRBJ1-5, is as follows: EPEVTQTPSHQVTQMGQEVILRCVPISNHLYFYWYRQILGQKVEFLVSFYNNEISEKSEIFDDQFSVERPDGSNFTLKIRSTKLEDSAMYFCASSSGQVSNQPQHFGDGTRLSIL.

The genes are TRBV7-2 and TRBJ2-1; the match to TRBD1 covers 7 bases. CDR1 is SGHTA and CDR2 is FQGNSA in the germline V gene. The CDR3 contains 15 residues. V dropped 5 bases and J dropped 4; count of bases not matched to a gene: 8. CDR3 protein: CASSHSGQRYNEQFF. CDR3 in DNA: TGTGCCAGCAGCCATTCGGGACAGCGTTACAATGAGCAGTTCTTC.

V is TRBV6-6 and J is TRBJ1-1; the D is unclear. Trimming took off 11 bases at V and 2 bases at J, with 9 bases between the two ends. The CDR3 contains 11 residues. The germline CDR1 and CDR2 sequences are MNHNY and SVGAGI (reference sequence). CDR3 DNA sequence: TGTGCCGTGTATCTAAACACTGAAGCTTTCTTT. It is translated as CAVYLNTEAFF.

The rearrangement uses TRBV7-6 and TRBJ2-1; D gene uncertain. The germline V gene has CDR1 SGHVS and CDR2 FNYEAQ. There are 14 residues in the CDR3. V lost 1 base to trimming and J lost 9 bases, with 13 bases between them. The CDR3 DNA reads TGTGCCAGCAGCTTAGGACCTGGGGTATCTGAGCAGTTCTTC. Amino acids: CASSLGPGVSEQFF.

The V gene is TRBV19, the J gene TRBJ1-5, with a possible D match to TRBD1 (6 bases). The CDR3 has 15 amino acids. V lost 2 bases and J lost 5, with 13 bases in between. The germline CDR1 and CDR2 sequences are LNHDA and SQIVND (reference sequence). For the CDR3, the DNA is TGTGCCAGTAGTATAAATAGGGGGGGGGATCAGCCCCAGCATTTT. Its protein product is CASSINRGGDQPQHF.

The chain joins TRBV18 to TRBJ1-6; D is ambiguous. CDR1 is KGHSH, CDR2 LQKENI, per germline. The ends were cut back, 3 bases at V and 0 bases at J, with 12 bases in the middle. This CDR3 has 17 residues. CDR3 nucleotides: TGTGCCAGCTCACCCACAGCGGAGAGCTCCTATAATTCACCCCTCCACTTT. Its translation is CASSPTAESSYNSPLHF.

The V call is TRBV6-5, the J call TRBJ2-7, with a weak D call TRBD2 (6 bases). Looked up from germline, CDR1 is MNHEY and CDR2 is SVGAGI. The CDR3 sequence is 12 residues long. Trimming removed 11 bases from V and 4 bases from J, with 15 bases in between. CDR3 sequence: CAGGLTYYEQYF. CDR3 DNA sequence: TGTGCCGGGGGACTTACCTATTACGAGCAGTACTTC.

The genes are TRBV4-1 and TRBJ2-7; D possibly corresponds to TRBD1 (6 bases). Germline V gene lookup returns CDR1 MGHRA and CDR2 YSYEKL. The CDR3 covers 15 residues. Trimming shortened V by 0 bases and J by 9 bases, and 18 bases separated the two germline ends. DNA for the CDR3: TGCGCCAGCAGCCAAGAGGGGGCCGGGATAGGCTTGCAGTACTTC. Protein: CASSQEGAGIGLQYF.

V is TRBV16 and J is TRBJ1-5; D might be TRBD1 (5 bases). Per the germline V gene, CDR1 is KGHSY and CDR2 is FQNENV. The CDR3 sequence is 13 residues long. V was shortened by 2 bases and J by 7 bases, with 9 bases between the two germline ends. The chain's CDR3 is CASSQGTNQPQHF. As DNA, the CDR3 is TGTGCCAGCAGCCAAGGGACGAACCAGCCCCAGCATTTT.